Each of the 4 T cell receptor beta chains below was sequenced from the same sample in a study of CD8 T cell repertoires and HIV-1 epitope variants. Their antigen targets remain unknown. The repertoire was sequenced with immunoSEQ multiplex PCR; TCRdb's copy has only in-frame clones and lacks some. The sample consists of under 6,000 clones, around 71% of them appearing once. What was sequenced was cultured CD8+ T cells derived from PBMCs. The receptors derive from a male donor with HIV.

This chain links TRBV2 with TRBJ1-1, with TRBD1 matching 9 bases. In germline, CDR1 is SNHLY, CDR2 FYNNEI. The CDR3 spans 15 residues. V shed 2 bases and J 4 bases; nucleotides not matched to a gene: 5. The CDR3 bases are TGTGCCAGCAGTGAACCAGACAGGGGGGGCACTGAAGCTTTCTTT. It yields the protein CASSEPDRGGTEAFF.

The genes are TRBV28 and TRBJ1-6, with 7 bases that match TRBD1. Germline V gene data show CDR1 as MDHEN and CDR2 as SYDVKM. CDR3 length: 17 amino acids. J gave up 6 bases and V 3 bases, and 11 bases lay outside the gene matches. This CDR3 reads CASSFPQGGIRNSPLHF. CDR3 bases: TGTGCCAGCAGTTTCCCCCAGGGGGGGATCCGTAATTCACCCCTCCACTTT. The full variable domain, with the rest looked up from reference TRBV28 and TRBJ1-6, is DVKVTQSSRYLVKRTGEKVFLECVQDMDHENMFWYRQDPGLGLRLIYFSYDVKMKEKGDIPEGYSVSREKKERFSLILESASTNQTSMYLCASSFPQGGIRNSPLHFGNGTRLTVT.

This clone appeared a few times. The rearrangement joins TRBV28 to TRBJ2-1; TRBD2 matches 9 bases. The CDR3 has 15 amino acids. The ends lost 10 bases at V and 0 bases at J; junction bases unmatched: 7. Germline-derived CDR1 and CDR2 are MDHEN and SYDVKM. The CDR3 DNA follows: TGTGCCACTAAGCGGGAGGTTAGCTCCTACAATGAGCAGTTCTTC. Its translation is CATKREVSSYNEQFF.

The rearrangement uses TRBV27 and TRBJ2-2, with a possible D match to TRBD1 (6 bases). The V and J ends lost 5 bases and 1 base respectively, with 8 bases between them. Germline V gives CDR1 MNHEY, CDR2 SMNVEV (reference sequence). The CDR3 loop spans 14 amino acids. The DNA of the CDR3 is TGTGCCAGCAGTCCAGGGGTGAACACCGGGGAGCTGTTTTTT. Translating gives CASSPGVNTGELFF.